What follows are 14 T cell receptor beta chains derived from one specimen sequenced in a study of beta chain features in type 1 diabetes. Whole-study results and caveats: Significant though moderate, a shortening of TCRB CDR3s appeared in all four CD4+ subsets of Type 1 diabetes patients.

These TCRs' antigens remain unknown. TCRB transcripts that were expressed got sequenced, as all of the isolated RNA had been reverse transcribed. TCRdb's copy holds only in-frame clones and misses some; the assay was immunoSEQ multiplex PCR. The sample yields tens of thousands of clones, 68% seen once. The sequenced sample consisted of stem cell memory CD4+ T cells from blood. These receptors all come from a woman between 40 and 55 years old with type 1 diabetes.

This chain joins TRBV19 and TRBJ1-1; 8 positions match TRBD1. This CDR3 comprises 14 residues. J was trimmed by 0 bases and V by 6 bases; bases with no gene match: 3. Germline V gene sequence: CDR1 LNHDA, CDR2 SQIVND (reference sequence). CDR3 coding DNA: TGTGCCAGTAGCGGACAGGGACTGAACACTGAAGCTTTCTTT. Its translation: CASSGQGLNTEAFF. The entire variable domain, with the rest obtained from reference TRBV19 and TRBJ1-1, is as follows: DGGITQSPKYLFRKEGQNVTLSCEQNLNHDAMYWYRQDPGQGLRLIYYSQIVNDFQKGDIAEGYSVSREKKESFPLTVTSAQKNPTAFYLCASSGQGLNTEAFFGQGTRLTVV.

This chain joins TRBV4-1 and TRBJ2-3, with 7 nucleotides matching TRBD1. The V gene end was trimmed by 3 bases and the J gene end by 5 bases; junction bases not matched to a gene: 8. Germline lookup yields CDR1 MGHRA and CDR2 YSYEKL. CDR3 length: 15 residues. The CDR3 spells CASSQETGRVDTQYF. The CDR3 bases are TGCGCCAGCAGCCAGGAGACAGGGCGGGTAGATACGCAGTATTTT.

The genes are TRBV7-2 and TRBJ2-1; no clear D gene. Germline CDR1 and CDR2: SGHTA and FQGNSA. The V end lost 4 bases, the J end lost 6 bases, and 7 bases lay between the germline ends. This CDR3 is built from 12 residues. This CDR3 reads CASSSYSNEQFF. The CDR3 DNA reads as TGTGCCAGCAGCTCATATAGCAATGAGCAGTTCTTC.

V and J are TRBV20-1 and TRBJ1-1; D call uncertain. The germline CDR1 and CDR2 sequences are DFQATT and SNEGSKA (reference sequence). The CDR3 is 8 amino acids. Trimming took 3 bases from V and 11 from J, leaving 4 bases between them. CDR3 sequence: CSASEAFF. CDR3 coding DNA: TGCAGTGCTAGCGAGGCTTTCTTT.

The DNA of the CDR3 is TGTGCCAGCAGTTTTCGACCCGAGGACTATGGCTACACCTTC. It translates to CASSFRPEDYGYTF. This sequence joins TRBV28 and TRBJ1-2; unclear D gene. There are 14 residues in the CDR3. The V gene lost 3 bases and the J gene lost 3 bases, with 11 bases spanning the gap. CDR1 and CDR2 from the germline V gene are MDHEN and SYDVKM.

V usage is TRBV27 and J usage is TRBJ2-1, with 10 nucleotides matching TRBD1. The junction had 9 bases not matched to a gene; V was cut back by 6 bases and J by 4 bases. This CDR3 contains 16 residues. Germline V gives CDR1 MNHEY, CDR2 SMNVEV (reference sequence). Here the CDR3 DNA reads TGTGCCAGCAGCGCCTTTCGGACAGGGGGGTACAATGAGCAGTTCTTC. Its translation: CASSAFRTGGYNEQFF.

V is TRBV5-6 and J is TRBJ1-1; a possible D gene is TRBD1 (6 bases). Germline V CDR1 and CDR2: SGHDT, YYEEEE. The CDR3 spans 16 residues. V was shortened by 3 bases and J by 2 bases, with 17 bases between the two germline ends. The CDR3 protein is CASSSGTSDLNTEAFF. The CDR3 DNA reads TGTGCCAGCAGCTCCGGGACAAGTGATCTCAACACTGAAGCTTTCTTT. Based on the CDR3 plus reference TRBV5-6 and TRBJ1-1, the full variable domain is DAGVTQSPTHLIKTRGQQVTLRCSPKSGHDTVSWYQQALGQGPQFIFQYYEEEERQRGNFPDRFSGHQFPNYSSELNVNALLLGDSALYLCASSSGTSDLNTEAFFGQGTRLTVV.

The rearrangement links TRBV11-1 to TRBJ2-7; 8 nucleotides align to TRBD1. The germline V gene has CDR1 SGHAT and CDR2 FQDESV (reference sequence). The CDR3 consists of 13 residues. J lost 6 bases, V lost 6 bases, and 7 bases had no gene match. The CDR3 protein is CASSSGTGREQYF. CDR3 DNA: TGTGCCAGCAGTTCCGGGACAGGTCGCGAGCAGTACTTC.

A few counts support this clone. This chain joins TRBV18 and TRBJ2-7, with D maybe TRBD2 (5 bases). The V and J ends lost 6 bases and 4 bases respectively, with 16 bases between them. Germline lookup yields CDR1 KGHSH and CDR2 LQKENI. This CDR3 is built from 14 residues. The CDR3 loop reads CASSGFLAGYEQYF. The DNA for the CDR3 is TGTGCCAGCTCGGGGTTTCTAGCTGGGTACGAGCAGTACTTC.

The chain combines TRBV6-6 with TRBJ2-3; D not resolved. CDR3 length equals 14 residues. V was cut by 2 bases and J by 0 bases, with 6 bases left in between. Per germline, CDR1 MNHNY and CDR2 SVGAGI (reference sequence). CDR3 amino acids: CASSYRRSTDTQYF. The CDR3 bases are TGTGCCAGCAGTTACCGCCGGAGCACAGATACGCAGTATTTT.

This chain uses TRBV7-2 with TRBJ2-5; D not certain. The CDR3 spans 13 residues. CDR1 SGHTA and CDR2 FQGNSA come from the germline V gene. Trimming pared 1 base from V and 5 bases from J, leaving 8 bases between. CDR3 loop: CASSLGQRETQYF. The CDR3 DNA follows: TGTGCCAGCAGCTTAGGTCAGAGGGAGACCCAGTACTTC.

The CDR3 reads CASSQATGNEKLFF. The CDR3 bases are TGCGCCAGCAGCCAAGCAACGGGGAATGAAAAACTGTTTTTT. This chain connects TRBV4-3 to TRBJ1-4; D not resolved. Trimming removed 1 base from V and 5 bases from J, with 8 bases in between. The CDR3 covers 14 residues. Germline loops: CDR1 LGHNA, CDR2 YSLEER.

The chain couples TRBV10-3 to TRBJ2-5; D uncertain. V was cut by 5 bases and J by 2 bases, with 12 bases left in between. This CDR3 region has 14 residues. The germline gives CDR1 ENHRY, CDR2 SYGVKD. The CDR3 DNA reads as TGTGCCATCAGTTGGAGTGGCGAACAAGAGACCCAGTACTTC. Its translation is CAISWSGEQETQYF.

This clone has just a few counts. V gene TRBV28 combines with J gene TRBJ1-2; TRBD1 matches at 7 bases. The CDR3 is 14 residues long. The V segment lost 3 bases and the J segment 4 bases; nucleotides outside the gene matches: 5. Germline CDR1 MDHEN, CDR2 SYDVKM. Written as DNA, the CDR3 is TGTGCCAGCAGTTTCACAGGGGACGGCTATGGCTACACCTTC. Its translation is CASSFTGDGYGYTF.